This is a list of T cell receptor beta chains from one sample in a study of shared clonotypes between healthy human individuals. The protocol was immunoSEQ multiplex PCR, while the TCRdb copy is restricted to in-frame clones and leaves out a portion. The table shows 550,000 to 650,000 clones, with approximately 96% occurring only once. What was sequenced was naive CD8+ T cells sorted from blood. These receptor sequences come from a woman aged 25 to 45 in good health. CDR3s include the opening cysteine and the closing phenylalanine or tryptophan. The D gene is left open where the match is weak. Only some rows state a clone size, as once, few, many or a class for expanded clones.

J gene: TRBJ1-4
clone size: NA
V gene: TRBV11-2
CDR3 length: 15
D gene: NA
CDR3 protein: CASSSPPGPKEKLFF
CDR3 DNA: TGTGCCAGCAGCTCACCCCCTGGACCAAAGGAAAAACTGTTTTTT

J gene: TRBJ2-4
clone size: NA
V gene: TRBV6-1
CDR3 length: 15
D gene: NA
CDR3 protein: CASSDTGRAKNIQYF
CDR3 DNA: TGTGCCAGCAGTGACACGGGACGGGCAAAAAACATTCAGTACTTC

J gene: TRBJ2-5
clone size: once
V gene: TRBV7-8
CDR3 length: 14
D gene: NA
CDR3 protein: CASSPGPNQETQYF
CDR3 DNA: TGTGCCAGCAGCCCTGGACCCAACCAGGAGACCCAGTACTTC

J gene: TRBJ2-7
clone size: NA
V gene: TRBV2
CDR3 length: 21
D gene: TRBD2
CDR3 protein: CASRLKRRQWGLAARYYEQYF
CDR3 DNA: TGTGCCAGCAGACTCAAGCGGCGTCAGTGGGGACTAGCGGCCAGATATTACGAGCAGTACTTC

J gene: TRBJ2-1
clone size: NA
V gene: TRBV27
CDR3 length: 15
D gene: TRBD1
CDR3 protein: CASRFVGTGDNEQFF
CDR3 DNA: TGTGCCAGCAGGTTTGTTGGGACAGGGGACAATGAGCAGTTCTTC

J gene: TRBJ2-7
clone size: NA
V gene: TRBV4-1
CDR3 length: 14
D gene: NA
CDR3 protein: CASSQDPEYPEQYF
CDR3 DNA: TGCGCCAGCAGCCAAGATCCTGAGTACCCCGAGCAGTACTTC

J gene: TRBJ2-1
clone size: NA
V gene: TRBV2
CDR3 length: 16
D gene: TRBD2
CDR3 protein: CASSGTSKFSYNEQFF
CDR3 DNA: TGTGCCAGCAGCGGGACTAGTAAGTTTTCCTACAATGAGCAGTTCTTC

J gene: TRBJ1-5
clone size: few
V gene: TRBV28
CDR3 length: 15
D gene: NA
CDR3 protein: CASSLWQASNQPQHF
CDR3 DNA: TGTGCCAGCAGTTTATGGCAGGCTAGCAATCAGCCCCAGCATTTT

J gene: TRBJ2-7
clone size: NA
V gene: TRBV27
CDR3 length: 13
D gene: NA
CDR3 protein: CASRMDSSYEQYF
CDR3 DNA: TGTGCCAGCAGAATGGACAGCTCCTACGAGCAGTACTTC

J gene: TRBJ2-1
clone size: NA
V gene: TRBV6-6
CDR3 length: 16
D gene: NA
CDR3 protein: CASSYVIAETYNEQFF
CDR3 DNA: TGTGCCAGCAGTTACGTGATAGCGGAAACCTACAATGAGCAGTTCTTC

J gene: TRBJ1-2
clone size: few
V gene: TRBV9
CDR3 length: 15
D gene: NA
CDR3 protein: CASSGGLRPNYGYTF
CDR3 DNA: TGTGCCAGCAGCGGAGGACTGCGGCCCAACTATGGCTACACCTTC

J gene: TRBJ1-1
clone size: NA
V gene: TRBV7-9
CDR3 length: 15
D gene: NA
CDR3 protein: CASSRFGGAETEAFF
CDR3 DNA: TGTGCCAGCAGCCGGTTCGGAGGGGCCGAGACTGAAGCTTTCTTT

J gene: TRBJ2-5
clone size: NA
V gene: TRBV28
CDR3 length: 13
D gene: NA
CDR3 protein: CASSLRGGETQYF
CDR3 DNA: TGTGCCAGCAGTTTGAGAGGAGGGGAGACCCAGTACTTC

J gene: TRBJ2-7
clone size: NA
V gene: TRBV19
CDR3 length: 11
D gene: NA
CDR3 protein: CASSMTGEQYF
CDR3 DNA: TGTGCCAGTAGTATGACCGGGGAGCAGTACTTC

J gene: TRBJ2-7
clone size: once
V gene: TRBV29-1
CDR3 length: 13
D gene: NA
CDR3 protein: CSVKGRASYEQYF
CDR3 DNA: TGCAGCGTTAAAGGCCGGGCCTCCTACGAGCAGTACTTC

J gene: TRBJ2-5
clone size: NA
V gene: TRBV5-1
CDR3 length: 14
D gene: NA
CDR3 protein: CASSWLGGPETQYF
CDR3 DNA: TGCGCCAGCAGCTGGTTGGGGGGCCCAGAGACCCAGTACTTC

J gene: TRBJ2-7
clone size: NA
V gene: TRBV7-6
CDR3 length: 14
D gene: NA
CDR3 protein: CASSLSPREREQYF
CDR3 DNA: TGTGCCAGCAGCTTAAGCCCTCGTGAACGCGAGCAGTACTTC

J gene: TRBJ1-2
clone size: NA
V gene: TRBV7-3
CDR3 length: 13
D gene: TRBD1
CDR3 protein: CASSLTGSDGYTF
CDR3 DNA: TGTGCCAGCAGCTTGACAGGGAGTGATGGCTACACCTTC

J gene: TRBJ2-1
clone size: NA
V gene: TRBV7-2
CDR3 length: 13
D gene: NA
CDR3 protein: CASRWGTYNEQFF
CDR3 DNA: TGTGCCAGCAGATGGGGTACCTACAATGAGCAGTTCTTC

J gene: TRBJ1-5
clone size: NA
V gene: TRBV30
CDR3 length: 15
D gene: NA
CDR3 protein: CAWSVGGLSNQPQHF
CDR3 DNA: TGTGCCTGGAGTGTTGGGGGGTTAAGCAATCAGCCCCAGCATTTT

J gene: TRBJ1-5
clone size: NA
V gene: TRBV6-1
CDR3 length: 18
D gene: NA
CDR3 protein: CASSEASENRRFNQPQHF
CDR3 DNA: TGTGCCAGCAGTGAAGCGTCAGAAAACAGGAGATTCAATCAGCCCCAGCATTTT

J gene: TRBJ1-3
clone size: once
V gene: TRBV6-5
CDR3 length: 14
D gene: NA
CDR3 protein: CASKQALSGNTIYF
CDR3 DNA: TGTGCCAGCAAACAAGCCCTCTCTGGAAACACCATATATTTT

J gene: TRBJ1-4
clone size: NA
V gene: TRBV6-5
CDR3 length: 14
D gene: NA
CDR3 protein: CASSYMGGPEKLFF
CDR3 DNA: TGTGCCAGCAGTTATATGGGGGGCCCTGAAAAACTGTTTTTT

J gene: TRBJ2-1
clone size: NA
V gene: TRBV29-1
CDR3 length: 11
D gene: NA
CDR3 protein: CSAPLVSEQFF
CDR3 DNA: TGCAGCGCCCCACTTGTATCTGAGCAGTTCTTC

J gene: TRBJ2-1
clone size: NA
V gene: TRBV25-1
CDR3 length: 15
D gene: NA
CDR3 protein: CASSDVLGYLQEQFF
CDR3 DNA: TGTGCCAGCAGTGATGTGCTAGGGTATCTTCAAGAGCAGTTCTTC

J gene: TRBJ2-3
clone size: NA
V gene: TRBV5-6
CDR3 length: 16
D gene: TRBD1
CDR3 protein: CASSYYHRDREDTQYF
CDR3 DNA: TGTGCCAGCAGCTACTACCACCGGGACAGGGAGGATACGCAGTATTTT

J gene: TRBJ2-7
clone size: NA
V gene: TRBV5-1
CDR3 length: 14
D gene: NA
CDR3 protein: CASSFSVSSYEQYF
CDR3 DNA: TGCGCCAGCAGCTTTAGCGTCAGCTCCTACGAGCAGTACTTC

J gene: TRBJ2-1
clone size: NA
V gene: TRBV7-8
CDR3 length: 17
D gene: NA
CDR3 protein: CASSPPGTRDELGEQFF
CDR3 DNA: TGTGCCAGCAGCCCTCCCGGGACTCGCGATGAATTAGGTGAGCAGTTCTTC

J gene: TRBJ1-6
clone size: NA
V gene: TRBV28
CDR3 length: 13
D gene: NA
CDR3 protein: CASSLGRWSPLHF
CDR3 DNA: TGTGCCAGCAGTTTAGGACGTTGGTCACCCCTCCACTTT

J gene: TRBJ2-5
clone size: NA
V gene: TRBV28
CDR3 length: 18
D gene: TRBD2
CDR3 protein: CASSFSFPLAGVMETQYF
CDR3 DNA: TGTGCCAGCAGTTTCTCATTCCCGCTAGCGGGAGTCATGGAGACCCAGTACTTC

J gene: TRBJ2-1
clone size: NA
V gene: TRBV5-6
CDR3 length: 19
D gene: TRBD2
CDR3 protein: CASSHVPGLAGGPRNEQFF
CDR3 DNA: TGTGCCAGCAGCCACGTCCCGGGACTAGCGGGAGGGCCTAGAAATGAGCAGTTCTTC

J gene: TRBJ2-2
clone size: NA
V gene: TRBV28
CDR3 length: 17
D gene: TRBD2
CDR3 protein: CASSPWREGLVTGELFF
CDR3 DNA: TGTGCCAGCAGCCCCTGGCGGGAGGGCCTGGTCACCGGGGAGCTGTTTTTT

J gene: TRBJ2-7
clone size: NA
V gene: TRBV2
CDR3 length: 15
D gene: NA
CDR3 protein: CASSWSRDFAYEQYF
CDR3 DNA: TGTGCCAGCAGCTGGTCCAGGGATTTCGCCTACGAGCAGTACTTC